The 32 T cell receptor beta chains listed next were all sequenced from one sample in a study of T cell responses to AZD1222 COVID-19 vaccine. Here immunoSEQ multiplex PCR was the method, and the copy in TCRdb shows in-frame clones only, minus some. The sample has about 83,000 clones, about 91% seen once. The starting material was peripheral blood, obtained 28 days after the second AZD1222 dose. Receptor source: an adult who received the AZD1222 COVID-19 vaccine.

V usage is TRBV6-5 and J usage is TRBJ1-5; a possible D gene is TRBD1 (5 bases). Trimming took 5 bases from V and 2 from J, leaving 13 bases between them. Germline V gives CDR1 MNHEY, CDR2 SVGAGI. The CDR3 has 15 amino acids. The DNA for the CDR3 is TGTGCCAGCAGTCAGGGTCGAGGAGGCAATCAGCCCCAGCATTTT. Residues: CASSQGRGGNQPQHF.

In DNA, the CDR3 is TGTGCCAGCAGTGAACGCCTAGCGGGAGGCTCCGGGGAGCTGTTTTTT. Its protein is CASSERLAGGSGELFF. The genes are TRBV2 and TRBJ2-2; 11 nucleotides align to TRBD2. This CDR3 contains 16 residues. V lost 2 bases and J lost 6; bases outside the gene matches: 5. The germline V gene has CDR1 SNHLY and CDR2 FYNNEI.

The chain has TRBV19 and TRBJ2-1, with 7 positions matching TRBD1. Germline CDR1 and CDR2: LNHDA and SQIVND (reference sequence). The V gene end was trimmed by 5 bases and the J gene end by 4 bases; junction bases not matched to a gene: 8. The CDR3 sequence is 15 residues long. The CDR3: CASSPQGVGYNEQFF. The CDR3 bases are TGTGCCAGTAGTCCTCAGGGGGTCGGATACAATGAGCAGTTCTTC.

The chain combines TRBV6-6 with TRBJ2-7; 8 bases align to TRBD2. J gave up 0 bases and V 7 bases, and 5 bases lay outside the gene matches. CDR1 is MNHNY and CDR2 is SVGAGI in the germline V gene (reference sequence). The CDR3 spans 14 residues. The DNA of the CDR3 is TGTGCCAGCACCCGGGGGGGTGACTCCTACGAGCAGTACTTC. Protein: CASTRGGDSYEQYF.

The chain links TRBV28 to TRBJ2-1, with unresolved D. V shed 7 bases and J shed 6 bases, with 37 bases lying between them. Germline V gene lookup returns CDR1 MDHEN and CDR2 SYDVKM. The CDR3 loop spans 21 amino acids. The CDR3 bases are TGTGCCAGCAAGCAGTCGCCTGGCGCGGCTCAAATCTCAAATCGTCTCAATGAGCAGTTCTTC. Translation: CASKQSPGAAQISNRLNEQFF.

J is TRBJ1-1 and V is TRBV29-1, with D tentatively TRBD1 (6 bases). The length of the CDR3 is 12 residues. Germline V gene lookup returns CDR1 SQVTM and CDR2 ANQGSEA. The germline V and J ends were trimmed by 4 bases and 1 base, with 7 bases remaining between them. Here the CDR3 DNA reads TGCAGCGTTGTACAGGGGAACACTGAAGCTTTCTTT. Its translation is CSVVQGNTEAFF.

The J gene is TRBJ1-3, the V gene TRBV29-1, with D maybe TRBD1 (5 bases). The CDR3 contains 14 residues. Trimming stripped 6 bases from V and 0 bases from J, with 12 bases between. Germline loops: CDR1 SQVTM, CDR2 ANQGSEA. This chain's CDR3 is CSVPRDPSGNTIYF. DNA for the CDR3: TGCAGCGTACCCAGGGACCCCTCTGGAAACACCATATATTTT. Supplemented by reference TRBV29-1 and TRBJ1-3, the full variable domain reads SAVISQKPSRDICQRGTSLTIQCQVDSQVTMMFWYRQQPGQSLTLIATANQGSEATYESGFVIDKFPISRPNLTFSTLTVSNMSPEDSSIYLCSVPRDPSGNTIYFGEGSWLTVV.

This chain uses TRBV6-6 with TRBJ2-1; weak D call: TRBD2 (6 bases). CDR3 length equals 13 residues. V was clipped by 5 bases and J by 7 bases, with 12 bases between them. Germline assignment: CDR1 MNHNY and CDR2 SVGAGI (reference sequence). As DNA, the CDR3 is TGTGCCAGCAGTCTTATTCGGGGGAATGAGCAGTTCTTC. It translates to CASSLIRGNEQFF.

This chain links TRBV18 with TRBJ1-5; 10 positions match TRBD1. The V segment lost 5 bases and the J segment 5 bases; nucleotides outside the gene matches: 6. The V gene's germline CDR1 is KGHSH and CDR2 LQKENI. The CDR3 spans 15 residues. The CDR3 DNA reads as TGTGCCAGCTCAGCCGGCGGGACAGGGGATCAGCCCCAGCATTTT. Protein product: CASSAGGTGDQPQHF.

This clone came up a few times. The CDR3 spells CASSLPYNEQFF. The CDR3 coding sequence is TGTGCCAGCAGCCTTCCCTACAATGAGCAGTTCTTC. The chain couples TRBV3-1 (or the pseudogene TRBV3-2) to TRBJ2-1; D ambiguous. The germline V gene encodes CDR1 LGHDT and CDR2 YNNKEL (reference sequence). The CDR3 has 12 amino acids. The V and J ends lost 4 bases and 2 bases respectively, with 3 bases between them.

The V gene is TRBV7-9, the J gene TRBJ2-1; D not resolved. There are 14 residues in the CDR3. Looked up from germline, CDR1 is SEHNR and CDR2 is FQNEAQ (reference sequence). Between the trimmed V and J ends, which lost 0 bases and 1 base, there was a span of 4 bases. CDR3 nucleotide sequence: TGTGCCAGCAGCTTAGCGGGATCCTACAATGAGCAGTTCTTC. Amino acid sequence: CASSLAGSYNEQFF.

Here the CDR3 DNA reads TGTGCCAGCAGCTCGCTAGGACAGGGGGCGAACGAGCAGTACTTC. It specifies CASSSLGQGANEQYF. J is TRBJ2-7 and V is TRBV9; 11 bases are shared with TRBD1. Trimming cost V 4 bases and J 5 bases; bases outside gene matches: 8. The germline V gene encodes CDR1 SGDLS and CDR2 YYNGEE. The CDR3 covers 15 residues.

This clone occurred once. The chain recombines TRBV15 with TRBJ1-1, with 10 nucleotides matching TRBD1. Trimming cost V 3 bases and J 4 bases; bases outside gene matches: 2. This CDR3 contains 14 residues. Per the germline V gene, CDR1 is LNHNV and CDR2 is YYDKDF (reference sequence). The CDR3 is CATSRDRGTTEAFF. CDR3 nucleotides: TGTGCCACCAGCAGGGACAGGGGGACCACTGAAGCTTTCTTT.

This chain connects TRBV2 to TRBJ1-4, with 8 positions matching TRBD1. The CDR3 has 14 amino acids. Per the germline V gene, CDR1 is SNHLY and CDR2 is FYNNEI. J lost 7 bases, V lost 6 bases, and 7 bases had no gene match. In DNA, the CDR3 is TGTGCCAGCAGGGAAAGGGACAGGACTGAAAAACTGTTTTTT. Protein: CASRERDRTEKLFF.

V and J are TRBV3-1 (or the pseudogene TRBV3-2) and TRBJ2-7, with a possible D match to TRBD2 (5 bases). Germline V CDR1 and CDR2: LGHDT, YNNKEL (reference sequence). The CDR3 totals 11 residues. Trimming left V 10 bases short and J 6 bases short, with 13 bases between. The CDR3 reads CAKLPRGEQYF. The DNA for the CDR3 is TGTGCCAAACTCCCCCGGGGCGAGCAGTACTTC.

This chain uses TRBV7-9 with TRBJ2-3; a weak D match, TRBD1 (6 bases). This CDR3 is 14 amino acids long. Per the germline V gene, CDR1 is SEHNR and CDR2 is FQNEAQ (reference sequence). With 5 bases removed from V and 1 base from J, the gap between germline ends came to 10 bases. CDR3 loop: CASSLGQRTDTQYF. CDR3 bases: TGTGCCAGCAGCCTCGGACAGCGCACAGATACGCAGTATTTT.

The chain's CDR3 is CASSQASTSGRPDQETQYF. CDR3 DNA: TGCGCCAGCAGCCAAGCATCGACTAGCGGGAGGCCCGACCAAGAGACCCAGTACTTC. The rearrangement links TRBV4-1 to TRBJ2-5; 13 positions agree with TRBD2. The germline CDR1 and CDR2 sequences are MGHRA and YSYEKL. This CDR3 has 19 residues. With 1 base clipped from V and 0 bases from J, the junction kept 8 bases outside the gene matches.

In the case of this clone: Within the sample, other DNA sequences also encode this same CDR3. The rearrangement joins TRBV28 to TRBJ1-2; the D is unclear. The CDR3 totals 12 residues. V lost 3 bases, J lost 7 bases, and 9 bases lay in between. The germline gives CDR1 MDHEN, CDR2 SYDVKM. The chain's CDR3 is CASSLRGGGYTF. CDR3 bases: TGTGCCAGCAGTTTGCGGGGAGGTGGCTACACCTTC.

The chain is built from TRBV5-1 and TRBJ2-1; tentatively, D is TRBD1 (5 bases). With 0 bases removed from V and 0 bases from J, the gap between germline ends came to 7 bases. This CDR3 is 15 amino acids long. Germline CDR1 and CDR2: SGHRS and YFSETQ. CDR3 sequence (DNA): TGCGCCAGCAGCTTGGAGGGGATCTCCTACAATGAGCAGTTCTTC. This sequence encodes CASSLEGISYNEQFF.

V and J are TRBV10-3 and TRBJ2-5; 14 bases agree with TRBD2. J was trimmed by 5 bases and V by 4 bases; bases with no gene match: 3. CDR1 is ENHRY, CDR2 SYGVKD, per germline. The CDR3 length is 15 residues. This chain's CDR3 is CAISGGLAGVETQYF. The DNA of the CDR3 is TGTGCCATCAGTGGGGGACTAGCGGGAGTGGAGACCCAGTACTTC.

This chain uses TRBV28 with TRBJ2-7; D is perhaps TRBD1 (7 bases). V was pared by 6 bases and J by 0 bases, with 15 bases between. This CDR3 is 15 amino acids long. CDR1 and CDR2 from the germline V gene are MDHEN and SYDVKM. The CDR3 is CASSPAGGSSYEQYF. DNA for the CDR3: TGTGCCAGCAGCCCCGCAGGGGGGAGCTCCTACGAGCAGTACTTC.

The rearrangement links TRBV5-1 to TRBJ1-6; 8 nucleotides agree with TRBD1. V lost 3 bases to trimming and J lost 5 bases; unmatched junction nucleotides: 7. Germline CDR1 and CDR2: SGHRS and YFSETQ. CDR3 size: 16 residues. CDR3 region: CASSSGGQADNSPLHF. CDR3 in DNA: TGCGCCAGCAGCTCAGGGGGACAGGCGGATAATTCACCCCTCCACTTT.

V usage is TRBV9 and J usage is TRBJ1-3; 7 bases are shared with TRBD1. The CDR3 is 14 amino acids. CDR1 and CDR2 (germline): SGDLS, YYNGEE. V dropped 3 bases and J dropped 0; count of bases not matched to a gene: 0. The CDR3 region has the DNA TGTGCCAGCAGCGGGGACAGCTCTGGAAACACCATATATTTT. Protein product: CASSGDSSGNTIYF.

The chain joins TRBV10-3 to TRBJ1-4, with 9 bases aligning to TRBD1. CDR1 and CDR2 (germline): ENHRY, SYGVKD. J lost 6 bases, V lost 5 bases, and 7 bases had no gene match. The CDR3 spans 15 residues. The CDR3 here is CAISSGTGKDEKLFF. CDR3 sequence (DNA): TGTGCCATCAGTTCCGGGACAGGGAAGGATGAAAAACTGTTTTTT.

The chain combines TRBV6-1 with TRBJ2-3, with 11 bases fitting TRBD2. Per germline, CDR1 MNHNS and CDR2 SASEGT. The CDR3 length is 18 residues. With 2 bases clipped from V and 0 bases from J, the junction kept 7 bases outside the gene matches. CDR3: CASSEFAPSGRSTDTQYF. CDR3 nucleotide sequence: TGTGCCAGCAGTGAATTCGCGCCTAGCGGGAGGAGCACAGATACGCAGTATTTT.

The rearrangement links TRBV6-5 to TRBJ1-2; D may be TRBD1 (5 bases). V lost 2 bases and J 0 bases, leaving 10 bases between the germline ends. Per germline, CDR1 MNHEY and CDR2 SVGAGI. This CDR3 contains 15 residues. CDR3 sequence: CASSYSTGPNYGYTF. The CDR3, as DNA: TGTGCCAGCAGTTACAGTACAGGTCCTAACTATGGCTACACCTTC.

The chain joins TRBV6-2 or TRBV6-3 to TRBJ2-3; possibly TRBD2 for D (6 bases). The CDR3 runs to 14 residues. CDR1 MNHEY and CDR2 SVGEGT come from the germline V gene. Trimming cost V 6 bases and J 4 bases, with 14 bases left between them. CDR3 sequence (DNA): TGTGCCAGCAGCTCGGGGACTTTGGCAGATACGCAGTATTTT. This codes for CASSSGTLADTQYF.

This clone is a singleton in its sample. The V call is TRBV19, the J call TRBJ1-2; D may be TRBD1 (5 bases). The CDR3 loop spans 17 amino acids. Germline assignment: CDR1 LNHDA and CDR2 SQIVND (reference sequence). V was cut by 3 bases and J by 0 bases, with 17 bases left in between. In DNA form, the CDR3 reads TGTGCCAGTAGTATCGAGGTAATGAGACAGACTAACTATGGCTACACCTTC. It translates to CASSIEVMRQTNYGYTF.

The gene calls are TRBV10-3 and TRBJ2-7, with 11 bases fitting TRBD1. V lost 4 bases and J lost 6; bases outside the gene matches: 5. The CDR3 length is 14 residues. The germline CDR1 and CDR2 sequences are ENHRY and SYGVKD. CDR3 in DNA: TGTGCCATCAGTGGAGGACAGGGGGCGGGCGAGCAGTACTTC. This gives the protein CAISGGQGAGEQYF.

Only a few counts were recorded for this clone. The CDR3, as DNA: TGTGCCACCCGGACGACCCTCTATGGCTACACCTTC. Translating gives CATRTTLYGYTF. The rearrangement uses TRBV6-5 and TRBJ1-2; D ambiguous. Trimming shortened V by 10 bases and J by 4 bases, and 13 bases separated the two germline ends. The CDR3 runs to 12 residues. Germline values: CDR1 MNHEY, CDR2 SVGAGI.

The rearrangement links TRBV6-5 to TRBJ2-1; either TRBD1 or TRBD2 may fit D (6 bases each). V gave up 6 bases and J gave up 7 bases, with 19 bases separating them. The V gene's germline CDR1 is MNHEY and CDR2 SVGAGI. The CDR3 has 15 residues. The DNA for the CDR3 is TGTGCCAGCAGCCAAGAAGGGGGGCCAAAAAATGAGCAGTTCTTC. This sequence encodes CASSQEGGPKNEQFF.

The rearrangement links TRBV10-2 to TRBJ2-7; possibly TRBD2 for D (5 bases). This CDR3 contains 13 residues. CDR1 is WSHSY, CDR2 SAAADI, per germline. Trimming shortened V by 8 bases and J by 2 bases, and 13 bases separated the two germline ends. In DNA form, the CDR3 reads TGCGCCAGCCGAGACCCGGGAACCTACGAGCAGTACTTC. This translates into CASRDPGTYEQYF.